The sequence of this T cell receptor beta chain was determined in a study of blood T cell repertoires in COVID-19. Study details: Italy, Spain and the United States were the sources of the convalescent and acute COVID-19 samples.

The junction had 13 bases not matched to a gene; V was cut back by 4 bases and J by 6 bases. The CDR3 contains 16 residues. Germline CDR1 MNHEY, CDR2 SVGAGI. Clones were sequenced by immunoSEQ multiplex PCR, and TCRdb holds only the in-frame ones, with some missing. The sample shows approximately 220,000 clones, approximately 90% of them seen only once. The TCR sequence derives from a woman under 40 who had recovered from COVID-19. Sequenced input: PBMCs or T cells enriched from blood (not recorded which). J is TRBJ2-7 and V is TRBV6-5, with TRBD1 matching over 9 bases. CDR3 loop: CASSFFFRDRDPEQYF. In nucleotides, the CDR3 is TGTGCCAGCAGTTTTTTCTTCCGGGACAGGGACCCCGAGCAGTACTTC.